The rows below give T cell receptor beta chains drawn from one sample of a study of T cells in pancreatic ductal adenocarcinoma. The repertoire was sequenced with immunoSEQ multiplex PCR; TCRdb's copy has only in-frame clones and lacks some. The sample includes about 4,900 clones, more than 70% seen only once; the top ten take about 6.1%. Sequencing was done on a sample of pancreatic tumor tissue. These receptors all come from a human donor with pancreatic ductal adenocarcinoma. CDR3s include the opening cysteine and the closing phenylalanine or tryptophan. D genes are given only for firm matches. For some rows the clone size is stated as once, few or many, or as a class when expanded; others skip it.

-	TRBV6-5	TRBJ1-2	TRBD1	14	TGTGCCAGCAGCACGGACAGGGTCGGGTGGGACTACACCTTC	CASSTDRVGWDYTF
-	TRBV27	TRBJ1-2	-	13	TGTGCCAGCAGCCTAAGGGGCAGTTATGGCTACACCTTC	CASSLRGSYGYTF
-	TRBV5-4	TRBJ2-5	-	15	TGTGCCAGCAGCTTGGGGACCCGGGTTCAAGAGACCCAGTACTTC	CASSLGTRVQETQYF
-	TRBV11-3	TRBJ1-2	-	15	TGTGCCAGCAGCTTAGACTCAGCAGCTAACTATGGCTACACCTTC	CASSLDSAANYGYTF
-	TRBV5-6	TRBJ2-3	-	14	TGTGCCAGCAGCCCGGACGGGGACACAGATACGCAGTATTTT	CASSPDGDTDTQYF
-	TRBV5-1	TRBJ2-5	TRBD2	14	TGCGCCAGCAGCTTTGGGGGGGGCCAAGAGACCCAGTACTTC	CASSFGGGQETQYF
-	TRBV7-9	TRBJ1-5	TRBD1	15	TGTGCCAGCAGCTCGGACAGGGGGAGTAATCAGCCCCAGCATTTT	CASSSDRGSNQPQHF
few	TRBV7-9	TRBJ2-5	-	14	TGTGCCAGCAGCTTAAAGGGCACGCAAGAGACCCAGTACTTC	CASSLKGTQETQYF
-	TRBV4-1	TRBJ2-5	-	15	TGCGCCAGCAGCCCTGTATCGTCCATCGGGGAGACCCAGTACTTC	CASSPVSSIGETQYF
-	TRBV9	TRBJ2-2	TRBD2	13	TGTGCCAGCAGCGCTATAGCGGGGGGGGAGCTGTTTTTT	CASSAIAGGELFF